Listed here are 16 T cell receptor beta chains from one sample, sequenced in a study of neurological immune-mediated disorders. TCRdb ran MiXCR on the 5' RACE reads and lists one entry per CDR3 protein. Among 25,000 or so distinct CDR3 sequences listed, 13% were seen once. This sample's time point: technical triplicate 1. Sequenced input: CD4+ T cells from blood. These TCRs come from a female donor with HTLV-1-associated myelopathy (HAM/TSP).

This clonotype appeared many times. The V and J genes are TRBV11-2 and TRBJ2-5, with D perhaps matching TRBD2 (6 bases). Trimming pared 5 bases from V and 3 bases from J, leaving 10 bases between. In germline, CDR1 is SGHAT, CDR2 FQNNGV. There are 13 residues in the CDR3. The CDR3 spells CASSALAEETQYF. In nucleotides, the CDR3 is TGTGCCAGCAGCGCACTAGCAGAAGAGACCCAGTACTTC.

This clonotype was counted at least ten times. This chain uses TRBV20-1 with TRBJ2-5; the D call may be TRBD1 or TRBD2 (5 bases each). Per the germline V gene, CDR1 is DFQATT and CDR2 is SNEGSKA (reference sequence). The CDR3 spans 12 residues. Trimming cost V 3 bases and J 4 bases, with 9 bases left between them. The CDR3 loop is CSARGVGETQYF. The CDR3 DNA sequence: TGCAGTGCTAGGGGGGTAGGAGAGACCCAGTACTTC.

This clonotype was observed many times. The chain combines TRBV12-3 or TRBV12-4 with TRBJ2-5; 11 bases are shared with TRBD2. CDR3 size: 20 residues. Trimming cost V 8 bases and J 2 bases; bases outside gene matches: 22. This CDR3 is CASGRRSGTSGRRQQETQYF. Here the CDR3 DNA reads TGTGCCAGCGGAAGGAGATCCGGGACTAGCGGCAGGAGGCAGCAAGAGACCCAGTACTTC.

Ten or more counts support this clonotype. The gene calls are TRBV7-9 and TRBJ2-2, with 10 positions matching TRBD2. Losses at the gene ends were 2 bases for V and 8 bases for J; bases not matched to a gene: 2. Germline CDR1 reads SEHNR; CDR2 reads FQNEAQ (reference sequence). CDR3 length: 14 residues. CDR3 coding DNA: TGTGCCAGCAGCTTACTAGCGGGAGTGGGGGAGCTGTTTTTT. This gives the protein CASSLLAGVGELFF.

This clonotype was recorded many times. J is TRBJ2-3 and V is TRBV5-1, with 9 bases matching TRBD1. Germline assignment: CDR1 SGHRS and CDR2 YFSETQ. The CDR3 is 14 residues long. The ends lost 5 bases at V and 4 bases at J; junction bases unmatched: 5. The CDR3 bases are TGCGCCAGCAGAGAACAGGGGGCGGCAGATACGCAGTATTTT. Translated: CASREQGAADTQYF.

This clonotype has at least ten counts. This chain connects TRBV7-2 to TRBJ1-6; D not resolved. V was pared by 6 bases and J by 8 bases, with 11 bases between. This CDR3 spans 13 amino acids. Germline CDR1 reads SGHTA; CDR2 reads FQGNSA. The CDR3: CASRPRNDSPLHF. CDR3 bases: TGTGCCAGCAGGCCAAGGAACGATTCACCCCTCCACTTT.

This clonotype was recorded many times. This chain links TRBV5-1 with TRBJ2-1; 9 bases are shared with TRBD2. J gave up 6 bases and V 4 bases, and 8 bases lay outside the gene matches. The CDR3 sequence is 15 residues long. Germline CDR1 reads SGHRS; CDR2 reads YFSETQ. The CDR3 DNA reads TGCGCCAGCAGCCAGCGGGGGGCGAGTGGCAATGAGCAGTTCTTC. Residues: CASSQRGASGNEQFF. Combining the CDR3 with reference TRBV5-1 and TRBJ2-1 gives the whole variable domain KAGVTQTPRYLIKTRGQQVTLSCSPISGHRSVSWYQQTPGQGLQFLFEYFSETQRNKGNFPGRFSGRQFSNSRSEMNVSTLELGDSALYLCASSQRGASGNEQFFGPGTRLTVL.

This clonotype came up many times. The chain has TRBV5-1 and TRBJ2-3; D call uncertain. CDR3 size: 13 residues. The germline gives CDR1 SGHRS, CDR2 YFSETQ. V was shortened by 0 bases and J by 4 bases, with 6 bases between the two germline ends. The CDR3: CASSLAGADTQYF. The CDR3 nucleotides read TGCGCCAGCAGCTTGGCGGGCGCAGATACGCAGTATTTT.

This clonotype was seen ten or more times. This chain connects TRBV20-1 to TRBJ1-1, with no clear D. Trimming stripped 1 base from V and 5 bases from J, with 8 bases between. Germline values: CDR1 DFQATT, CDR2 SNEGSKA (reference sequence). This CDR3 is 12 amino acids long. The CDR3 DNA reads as TGCAGTGCTAGAGGGGGTTGGACTGAAGCTTTCTTT. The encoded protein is CSARGGWTEAFF.

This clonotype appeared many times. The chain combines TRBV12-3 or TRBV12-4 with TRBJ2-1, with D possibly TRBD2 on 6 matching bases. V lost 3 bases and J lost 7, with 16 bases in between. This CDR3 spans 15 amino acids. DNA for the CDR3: TGTGCCAGCAGTTTTGGGAGCGGGCCGTTAAATGAGCAGTTCTTC. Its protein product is CASSFGSGPLNEQFF.

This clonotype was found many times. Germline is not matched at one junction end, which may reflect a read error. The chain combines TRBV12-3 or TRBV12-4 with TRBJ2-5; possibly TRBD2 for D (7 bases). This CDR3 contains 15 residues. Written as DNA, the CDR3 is TGTGCCAGCAGTTTTCTGGCGGGGGCCCAAGGGACCCAGTACTTC. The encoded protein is CASSFLAGAQGTQYF.

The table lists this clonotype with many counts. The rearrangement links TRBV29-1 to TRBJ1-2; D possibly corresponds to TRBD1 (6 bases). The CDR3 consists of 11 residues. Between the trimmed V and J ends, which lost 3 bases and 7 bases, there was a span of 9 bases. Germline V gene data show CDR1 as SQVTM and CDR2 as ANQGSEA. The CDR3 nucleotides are TGCAGCGTTGACGCAGGGGCTGGCTACACCTTC. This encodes CSVDAGAGYTF.

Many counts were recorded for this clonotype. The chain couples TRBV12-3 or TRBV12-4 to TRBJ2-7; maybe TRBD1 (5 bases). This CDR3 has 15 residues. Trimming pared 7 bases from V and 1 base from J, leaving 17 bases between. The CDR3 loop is CASNSPGQGSYEQYF. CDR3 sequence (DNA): TGTGCCAGCAACTCTCCCGGGCAGGGTTCCTACGAGCAGTACTTC.

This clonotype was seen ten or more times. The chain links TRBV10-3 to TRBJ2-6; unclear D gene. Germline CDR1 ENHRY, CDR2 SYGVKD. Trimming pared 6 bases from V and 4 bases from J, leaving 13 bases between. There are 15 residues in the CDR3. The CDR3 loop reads CAISADRLGANVLTF. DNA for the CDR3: TGTGCCATCAGCGCGGACCGCCTCGGGGCCAACGTCCTGACTTTC.

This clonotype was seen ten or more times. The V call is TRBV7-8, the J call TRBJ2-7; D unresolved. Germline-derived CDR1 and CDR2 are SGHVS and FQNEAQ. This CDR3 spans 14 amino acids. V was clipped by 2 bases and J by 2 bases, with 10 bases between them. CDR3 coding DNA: TGTGCCAGCAGCTTAAATTCTGGAACCTACGAGCAGTACTTC. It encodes CASSLNSGTYEQYF.

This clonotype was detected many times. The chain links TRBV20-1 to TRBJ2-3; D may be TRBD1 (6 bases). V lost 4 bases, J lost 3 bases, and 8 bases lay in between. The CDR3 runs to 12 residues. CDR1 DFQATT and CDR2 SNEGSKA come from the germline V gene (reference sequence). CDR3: CSATTGTDTQYF. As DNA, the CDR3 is TGCAGTGCTACAACAGGGACAGATACGCAGTATTTT.